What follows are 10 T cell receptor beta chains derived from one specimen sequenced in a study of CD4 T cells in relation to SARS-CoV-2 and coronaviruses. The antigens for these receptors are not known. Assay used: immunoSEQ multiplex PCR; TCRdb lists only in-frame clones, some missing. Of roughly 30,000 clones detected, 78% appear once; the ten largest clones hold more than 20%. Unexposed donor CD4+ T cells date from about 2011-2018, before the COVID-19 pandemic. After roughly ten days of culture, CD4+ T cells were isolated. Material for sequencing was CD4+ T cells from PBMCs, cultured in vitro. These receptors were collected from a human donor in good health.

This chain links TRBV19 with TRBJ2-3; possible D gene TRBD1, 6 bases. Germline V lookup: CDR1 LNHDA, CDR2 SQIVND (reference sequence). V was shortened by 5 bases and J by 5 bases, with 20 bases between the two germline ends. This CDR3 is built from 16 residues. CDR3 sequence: CASSPTRGTRLDTQYF. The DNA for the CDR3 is TGTGCCAGTAGTCCGACAAGAGGGACAAGACTAGATACGCAGTATTTT. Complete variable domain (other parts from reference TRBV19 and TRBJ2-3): DGGITQSPKYLFRKEGQNVTLSCEQNLNHDAMYWYRQDPGQGLRLIYYSQIVNDFQKGDIAEGYSVSREKKESFPLTVTSAQKNPTAFYLCASSPTRGTRLDTQYFGPGTRLTVL.

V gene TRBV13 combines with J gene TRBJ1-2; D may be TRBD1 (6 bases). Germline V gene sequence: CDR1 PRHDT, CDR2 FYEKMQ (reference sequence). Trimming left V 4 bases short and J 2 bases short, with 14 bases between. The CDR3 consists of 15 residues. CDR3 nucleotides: TGTGCCAGCAGCTCAATGGACAGAAACAACTATGGCTACACCTTC. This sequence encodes CASSSMDRNNYGYTF.

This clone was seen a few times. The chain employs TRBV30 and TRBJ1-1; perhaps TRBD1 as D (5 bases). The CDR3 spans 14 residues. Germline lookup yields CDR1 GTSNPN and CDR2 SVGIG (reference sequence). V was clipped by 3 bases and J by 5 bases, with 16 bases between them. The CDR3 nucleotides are TGTGCCTGGAGGTCCTGGCGGGGCAGGACTGAAGCTTTCTTT. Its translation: CAWRSWRGRTEAFF.

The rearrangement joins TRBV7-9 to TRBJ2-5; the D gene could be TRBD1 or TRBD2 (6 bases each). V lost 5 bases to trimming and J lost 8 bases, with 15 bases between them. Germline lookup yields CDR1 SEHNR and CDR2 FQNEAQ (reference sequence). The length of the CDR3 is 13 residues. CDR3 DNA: TGTGCCAGCAGCCAACTGGGGGGCGAAACCCAGTACTTC. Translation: CASSQLGGETQYF. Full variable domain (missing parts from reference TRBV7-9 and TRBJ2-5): DTGVSQNPRHKITKRGQNVTFRCDPISEHNRLYWYRQTLGQGPEFLTYFQNEAQLEKSRLLSDRFSAERPKGSFSTLEIQRTEQGDSAMYLCASSQLGGETQYFGPGTRLLVL.

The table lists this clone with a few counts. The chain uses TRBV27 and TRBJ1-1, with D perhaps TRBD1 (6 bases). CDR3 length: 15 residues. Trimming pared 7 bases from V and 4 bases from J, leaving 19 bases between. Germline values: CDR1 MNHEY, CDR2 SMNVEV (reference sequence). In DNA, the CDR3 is TGTGCCAGCAAGGCCATCCAGGGGTTTCTCACTGAAGCTTTCTTT. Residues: CASKAIQGFLTEAFF.

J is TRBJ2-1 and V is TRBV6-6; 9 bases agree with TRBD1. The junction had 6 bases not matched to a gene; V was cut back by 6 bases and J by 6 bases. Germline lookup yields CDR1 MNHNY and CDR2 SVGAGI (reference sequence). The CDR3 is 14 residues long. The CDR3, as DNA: TGTGCCAGCAGCTACGGACAGGGGTTCAATGAGCAGTTCTTC. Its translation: CASSYGQGFNEQFF.

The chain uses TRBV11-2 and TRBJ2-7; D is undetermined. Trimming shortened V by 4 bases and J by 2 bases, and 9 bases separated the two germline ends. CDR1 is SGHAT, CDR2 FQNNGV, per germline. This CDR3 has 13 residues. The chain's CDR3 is CASSWAGTYEQYF. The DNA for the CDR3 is TGTGCCAGCAGCTGGGCAGGAACCTACGAGCAGTACTTC.

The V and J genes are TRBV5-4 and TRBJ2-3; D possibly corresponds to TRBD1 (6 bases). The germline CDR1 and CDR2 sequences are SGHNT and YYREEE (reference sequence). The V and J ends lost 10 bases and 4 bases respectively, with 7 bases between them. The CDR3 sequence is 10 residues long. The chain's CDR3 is CAAGADTQYF. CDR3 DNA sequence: TGTGCCGCAGGGGCAGATACGCAGTATTTT.

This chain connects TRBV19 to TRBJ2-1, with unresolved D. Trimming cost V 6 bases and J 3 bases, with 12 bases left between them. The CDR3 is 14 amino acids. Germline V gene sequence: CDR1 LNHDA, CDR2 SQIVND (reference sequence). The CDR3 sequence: CASSREAIYNEQFF. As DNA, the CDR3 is TGTGCCAGTAGCCGAGAAGCAATCTACAATGAGCAGTTCTTC.

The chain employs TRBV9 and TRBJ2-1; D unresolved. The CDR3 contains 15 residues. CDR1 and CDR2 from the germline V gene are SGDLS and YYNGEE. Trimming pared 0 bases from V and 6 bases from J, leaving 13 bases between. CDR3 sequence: CASSVGLETPNEQFF. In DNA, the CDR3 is TGTGCCAGCAGCGTAGGCCTGGAGACCCCCAATGAGCAGTTCTTC.